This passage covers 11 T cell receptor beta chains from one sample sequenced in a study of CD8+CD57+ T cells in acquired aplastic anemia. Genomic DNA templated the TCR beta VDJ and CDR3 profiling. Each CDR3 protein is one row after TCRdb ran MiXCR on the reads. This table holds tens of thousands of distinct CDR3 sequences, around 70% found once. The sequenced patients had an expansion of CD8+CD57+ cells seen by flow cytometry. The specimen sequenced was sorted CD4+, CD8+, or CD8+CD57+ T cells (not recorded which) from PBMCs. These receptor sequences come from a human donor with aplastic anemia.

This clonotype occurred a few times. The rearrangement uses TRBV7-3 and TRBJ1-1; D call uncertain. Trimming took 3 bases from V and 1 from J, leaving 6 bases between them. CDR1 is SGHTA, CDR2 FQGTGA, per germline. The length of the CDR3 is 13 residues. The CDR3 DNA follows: TGTGCCAGCAGCTTTACAGAGAACACTGAAGCTTTCTTT. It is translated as CASSFTENTEAFF.

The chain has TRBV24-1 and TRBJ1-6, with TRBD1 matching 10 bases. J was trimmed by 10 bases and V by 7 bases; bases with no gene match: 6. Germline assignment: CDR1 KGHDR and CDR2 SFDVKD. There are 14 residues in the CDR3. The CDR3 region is CATRGTGEMSPLHF. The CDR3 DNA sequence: TGTGCCACCAGGGGGACAGGGGAGATGTCACCCCTCCACTTT.

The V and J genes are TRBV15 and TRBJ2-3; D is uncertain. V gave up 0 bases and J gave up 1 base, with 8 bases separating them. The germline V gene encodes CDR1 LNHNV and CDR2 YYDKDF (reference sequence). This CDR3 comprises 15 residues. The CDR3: CATSRESGGTDTQYF. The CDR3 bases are TGTGCCACCAGCAGAGAGTCTGGGGGCACAGATACGCAGTATTTT.

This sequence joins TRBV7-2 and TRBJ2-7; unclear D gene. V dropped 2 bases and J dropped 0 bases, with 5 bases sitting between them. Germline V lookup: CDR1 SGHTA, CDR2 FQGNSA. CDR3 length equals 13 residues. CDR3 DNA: TGTGCCAGCAGCTTACAGGTCTCCTACGAGCAGTACTTC. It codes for CASSLQVSYEQYF. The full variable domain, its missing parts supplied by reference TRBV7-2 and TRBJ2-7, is GAGVSQSPSNKVTEKGKDVELRCDPISGHTALYWYRQSLGQGLEFLIYFQGNSAPDKSGLPSDRFSAERTGGSVSTLTIQRTQQEDSAVYLCASSLQVSYEQYFGPGTRLTVT.

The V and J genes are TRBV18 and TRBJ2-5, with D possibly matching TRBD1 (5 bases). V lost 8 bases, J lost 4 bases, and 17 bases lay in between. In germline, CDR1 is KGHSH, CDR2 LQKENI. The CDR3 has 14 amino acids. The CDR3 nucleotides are TGTGCCAGCAGCCAAGGGCAGGGCTCAGAGACCCAGTACTTC. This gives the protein CASSQGQGSETQYF.

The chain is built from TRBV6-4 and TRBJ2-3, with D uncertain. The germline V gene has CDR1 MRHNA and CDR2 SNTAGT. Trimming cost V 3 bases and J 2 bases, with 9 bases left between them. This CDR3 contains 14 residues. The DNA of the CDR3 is TGTGCCAGCAGTGATGTGGGGAACACAGATACGCAGTATTTT. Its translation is CASSDVGNTDTQYF.

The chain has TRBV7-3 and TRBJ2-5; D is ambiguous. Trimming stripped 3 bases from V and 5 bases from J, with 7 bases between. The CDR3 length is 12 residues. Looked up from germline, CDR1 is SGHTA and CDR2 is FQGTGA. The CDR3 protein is CASSLNPETQYF. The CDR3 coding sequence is TGTGCCAGCAGCTTGAATCCGGAGACCCAGTACTTC. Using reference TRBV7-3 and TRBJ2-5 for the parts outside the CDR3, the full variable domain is GAGVSQTPSNKVTEKGKYVELRCDPISGHTALYWYRQSLGQGPEFLIYFQGTGAADDSGLPNDRFFAVRPEGSVSTLKIQRTERGDSAVYLCASSLNPETQYFGPGTRLLVL.

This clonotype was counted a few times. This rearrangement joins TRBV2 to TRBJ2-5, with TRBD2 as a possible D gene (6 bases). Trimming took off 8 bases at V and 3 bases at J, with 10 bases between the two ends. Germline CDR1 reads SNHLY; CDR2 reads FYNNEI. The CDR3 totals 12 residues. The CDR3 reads CASGGTEETQYF. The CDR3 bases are TGTGCCAGCGGGGGGACGGAAGAGACCCAGTACTTC.

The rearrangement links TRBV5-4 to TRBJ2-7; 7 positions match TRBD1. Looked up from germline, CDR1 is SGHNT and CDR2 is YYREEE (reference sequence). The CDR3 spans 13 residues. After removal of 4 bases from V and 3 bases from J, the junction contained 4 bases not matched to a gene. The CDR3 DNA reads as TGTGCCAGCAGCGTTAGGGGGCTCTACGAGCAGTACTTC. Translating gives CASSVRGLYEQYF.

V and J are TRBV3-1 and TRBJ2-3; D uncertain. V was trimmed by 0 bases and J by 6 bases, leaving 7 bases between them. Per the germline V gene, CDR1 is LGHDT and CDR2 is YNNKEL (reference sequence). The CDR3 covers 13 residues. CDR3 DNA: TGTGCCAGCAGCCAAGACGGTGGGGATACGCAGTATTTT. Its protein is CASSQDGGDTQYF.

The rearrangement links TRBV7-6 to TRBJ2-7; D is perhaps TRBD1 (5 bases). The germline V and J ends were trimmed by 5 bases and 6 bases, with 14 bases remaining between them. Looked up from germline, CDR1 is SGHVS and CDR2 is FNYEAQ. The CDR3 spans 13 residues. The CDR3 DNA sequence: TGTGCCAGCAGCAGCGCTCAGGGCCCCGAGCAGTACTTC. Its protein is CASSSAQGPEQYF.